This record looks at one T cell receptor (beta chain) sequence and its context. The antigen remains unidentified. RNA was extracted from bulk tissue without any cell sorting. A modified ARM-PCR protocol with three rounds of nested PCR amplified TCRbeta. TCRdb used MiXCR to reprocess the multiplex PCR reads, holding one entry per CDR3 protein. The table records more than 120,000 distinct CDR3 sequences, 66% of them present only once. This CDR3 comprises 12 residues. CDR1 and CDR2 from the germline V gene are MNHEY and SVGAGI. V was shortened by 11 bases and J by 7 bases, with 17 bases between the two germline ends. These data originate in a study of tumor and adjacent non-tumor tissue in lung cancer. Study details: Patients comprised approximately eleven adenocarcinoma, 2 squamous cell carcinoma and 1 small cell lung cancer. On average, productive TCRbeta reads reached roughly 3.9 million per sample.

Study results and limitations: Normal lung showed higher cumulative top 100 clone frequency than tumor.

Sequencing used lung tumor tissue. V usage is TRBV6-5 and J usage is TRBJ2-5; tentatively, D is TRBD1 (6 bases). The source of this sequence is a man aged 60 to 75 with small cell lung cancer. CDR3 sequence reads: CACNHREGTQYF. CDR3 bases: TGTGCCTGCAATCACAGGGAAGGGACCCAGTACTTC.